The rows below give T cell receptor beta chains drawn from one sample of a study of cytomegalovirus exposure and HLA in healthy donors. The table came from immunoSEQ multiplex PCR; TCRdb's copy has only in-frame clones and leaves some out. The sample lists approximately 140,000 clones; roughly 80% were seen once. Sequencing was done on a sample of PBMCs. The origin of the receptors is a female donor in good health and CMV-seronegative. Both conserved end residues are part of each CDR3. D genes are given only for firm matches. Clone size is stated in some rows and not others, as once, few, many or a class when expanded.

D gene	clone size	V gene	J gene	CDR3 DNA	CDR3 protein
TRBD2	NA	TRBV7-2	TRBJ2-1	TGTGCCAGCAGACTCGGACTAGCGGGAGAACCTGAGCAGTTCTTC	CASRLGLAGEPEQFF
TRBD1	NA	TRBV5-1	TRBJ2-1	TGCGCCAGCAGCTTGGTTGGACAGGGTGGCGGCCTTCATGAGCAGTTCTTC	CASSLVGQGGGLHEQFF
NA	NA	TRBV7-9	TRBJ2-7	TGTGCCAGCAGCTTTCAGGACAGACCCTACGAGCAGTACTTC	CASSFQDRPYEQYF
TRBD1	once	TRBV7-2	TRBJ2-5	TGTGCCAGCAGTTCGACAGGGGGAAGAGAGACCCAGTACTTC	CASSSTGGRETQYF
TRBD1	NA	TRBV28	TRBJ2-5	TGTGCCAGCAGCCGGTCCGGGACAGGGCAAGAGACCCAGTACTTC	CASSRSGTGQETQYF
NA	NA	TRBV11-2	TRBJ1-2	TGTGCCAGCAGCTCCGGGAGGGCCGCCTATGGCTACACCTTC	CASSSGRAAYGYTF
NA	once	TRBV6-1	TRBJ1-1	TGTGCCACCGACGGTGGGCAGCCATTTTCCACTGAAGCTTTCTTT	CATDGGQPFSTEAFF
NA	NA	TRBV2	TRBJ2-4	TGTGCCAGCAGTGATGGCACCTTGGCCAAAAACATTCAGTACTTC	CASSDGTLAKNIQYF
NA	once	TRBV28	TRBJ2-1	TGTGCCAGCAGTTTTCCATCCTCCTCTAGCTCCCAGGGGGGAGACAATGAGCAGTTCTTC	CASSFPSSSSSQGGDNEQFF
NA	NA	TRBV5-1	TRBJ1-5	TGCGCCAGCAGCTTGGGGGCCGATCAGCCCCAGCATTTT	CASSLGADQPQHF
TRBD1	NA	TRBV19	TRBJ2-7	TGTGCCAGTAGTGCCGGACAGGGGACCTACGAGCAGTACTTC	CASSAGQGTYEQYF
TRBD2	NA	TRBV9	TRBJ2-1	TGTGCCAGCGGACCATCCCCCGGGACTAGTGATGAGCAGTTCTTC	CASGPSPGTSDEQFF
TRBD1	NA	TRBV5-4	TRBJ2-3	TGTGCCAGCAGCTACGGACAGGGGAGGACAGATACGCAGTATTTT	CASSYGQGRTDTQYF
NA	few	TRBV5-4	TRBJ1-4	TGTGCCAGCAGCTCGGGTGAAAAACTGTTTTTT	CASSSGEKLFF
NA	NA	TRBV7-9	TRBJ2-7	TGTGCCAGCAGCTTAGCGGGAGGGGGTGGGTCCTACGAGCAGTACTTC	CASSLAGGGGSYEQYF
TRBD2	NA	TRBV7-7	TRBJ2-5	TGTGCTAGCAGCCGCTCTATAGCGGGAGCCTCGAAGATGGAGACCCAGTACTTC	CASSRSIAGASKMETQYF
TRBD1	NA	TRBV7-2	TRBJ2-7	TGTGCCAGCAGCTTAGTGGTCCCAGGGGGCTACGAGCAGTACTTC	CASSLVVPGGYEQYF
NA	NA	TRBV2	TRBJ1-1	TGTGCCAGCAGTGAAGCGGCATTTACTGAAGCTTTCTTT	CASSEAAFTEAFF
TRBD1	NA	TRBV7-2	TRBJ1-5	TGTGCCAGCAGCTTTAACAGGGGTGGGAATCAGCCCCAGCATTTT	CASSFNRGGNQPQHF
TRBD2	NA	TRBV9	TRBJ2-3	TGTGCCAGCAGCGTAGCGTCTAGCGGGCCCACAGATACGCAGTATTTT	CASSVASSGPTDTQYF
NA	NA	TRBV5-4	TRBJ2-3	TGTGCCAGCAGCTATGCAGGTTTGGCCGGAGATACGCAGTATTTT	CASSYAGLAGDTQYF
TRBD1	NA	TRBV7-9	TRBJ2-7	TGTGCCAGCAGCCCCTCGGAAGTATCGGGACAGGGGGTCCCCTACGAGCAGTACTTC	CASSPSEVSGQGVPYEQYF
NA	NA	TRBV29-1	TRBJ2-7	TGCAGCGTTGAAGGACAGGTTGCCTACGAGCAGTACTTC	CSVEGQVAYEQYF
NA	many	TRBV5-4	TRBJ2-3	TGTGCCAGCAGCTTAACAGGGCAGCCAGATACGCAGTATTTT	CASSLTGQPDTQYF
NA	NA	TRBV19	TRBJ2-3	TGTGCCAGCCGAGGAGGCGGCACAGATACGCAGTATTTT	CASRGGGTDTQYF
TRBD1	NA	TRBV7-9	TRBJ2-7	TGTGCCAGCAGATCGGGACAGATGTACGAGCAGTACTTC	CASRSGQMYEQYF
NA	NA	TRBV6-1	TRBJ2-1	TGTGCCAGCATAGAAGGAGTTGAGCAGTTCTTC	CASIEGVEQFF
TRBD2	few	TRBV5-4	TRBJ2-2	TGTGCCAGCAGTCATCTAGCGGGAGACGACACCGGGGAGCTGTTTTTT	CASSHLAGDDTGELFF
NA	NA	TRBV27	TRBJ1-4	TGTGCCAGCAGGGGTGGCAGGGGTACTGAAAAACTGTTTTTT	CASRGGRGTEKLFF
NA	NA	TRBV2	TRBJ2-1	TGTGCCAGCAGCGAACAAGCTTACAATGAGCAGTTCTTC	CASSEQAYNEQFF
NA	NA	TRBV28	TRBJ1-2	TGTGCCAGCAGCTTAATGAGCGGGGGGAGCTATGGCTACACCTTC	CASSLMSGGSYGYTF
TRBD2	NA	TRBV2	TRBJ2-1	TGTGCCAGCGGCGGGACTAGGGGAAATGAGCAGTTCTTC	CASGGTRGNEQFF
NA	NA	TRBV14	TRBJ2-1	TGTGCCAGCAGCCCTCGTGGTCTTTCAGGGAATGAGCAGTTCTTC	CASSPRGLSGNEQFF
NA	NA	TRBV4-1	TRBJ1-4	TGCGCCAGCAGCCCCTGGGCAGGAGGGGAAAAACTGTTTTTT	CASSPWAGGEKLFF
NA	few	TRBV30	TRBJ1-2	NA	CAVGPGNWDTF
NA	NA	TRBV19	TRBJ1-5	TGTGCCAGTAGTCCACCTCCAGCGCAGATCACCCGCAATCAGCCCCAGCATTTT	CASSPPPAQITRNQPQHF
TRBD2	NA	TRBV5-1	TRBJ2-1	TGCGCCAGCAGCTGGGGGGGAGGGCCATATGAGCAGTTCTTC	CASSWGGGPYEQFF
NA	NA	TRBV6-1	TRBJ1-1	TGTGCCAGCAGTGTGACAGTAAACACTGAAGCTTTCTTT	CASSVTVNTEAFF
TRBD2	once	TRBV23-1	TRBJ2-1	TGCGCCAGCAGTCACCCTGCGATAAGCGGGGGGGCCGGAACAGCCCGCAATGAGCAGTTCTTC	CASSHPAISGGAGTARNEQFF
TRBD1	NA	TRBV28	TRBJ1-2	TGTGCCAGCAGTTTATCGCAGGGGGTATCTGGCTACACCTTC	CASSLSQGVSGYTF
NA	NA	TRBV4-1	TRBJ2-7	TGCGCCAGCAGCCCGAGCCGAGGGGGCGAGCAGTACTTC	CASSPSRGGEQYF
TRBD1	NA	TRBV10-2	TRBJ2-7	TGCGCCAGCACCGACAGGGGGAATCTGTCCTACGAGCAGTACTTC	CASTDRGNLSYEQYF
TRBD1	once	TRBV28	TRBJ1-2	TGTGCCAGCACTCATGGGACAGCTAACTATGGCTACCCCTTC	CASTHGTANYGYPF
TRBD1	NA	TRBV28	TRBJ1-2	TGTGCCAGCAGTTCCCAGGGGGCAGGGCTTAACTATGGCTACACCTTC	CASSSQGAGLNYGYTF